These 5 T cell receptor beta chains originate from one sample sequenced in a study of shared clonotypes between healthy human individuals. Profiled with immunoSEQ multiplex PCR; TCRdb holds only in-frame clones, not every one. The sample yields nearly 1,000,000 clones, around three quarters seen once. The sequenced sample was memory CD4+ T cells sorted from blood. The subset: CD45RA-negative fraction. The receptors shown here come from a man aged 18-30 years in good health.

This chain connects TRBV5-1 to TRBJ2-7; 8 bases match TRBD2. This CDR3 region has 15 residues. CDR1 is SGHRS, CDR2 YFSETQ, per germline. V was clipped by 4 bases and J by 4 bases; unmatched bases: 10. Written as DNA, the CDR3 is TGCGCCAGCAGCACAACCGGGACTAGGAATTACGAGCAGTACTTC. This gives the protein CASSTTGTRNYEQYF. Full variable domain (remainder filled in from reference TRBV5-1 and TRBJ2-7): KAGVTQTPRYLIKTRGQQVTLSCSPISGHRSVSWYQQTPGQGLQFLFEYFSETQRNKGNFPGRFSGRQFSNSRSEMNVSTLELGDSALYLCASSTTGTRNYEQYFGPGTRLTVT.

V is TRBV5-5 and J is TRBJ1-5; 7 nucleotides line up with TRBD1. The germline V gene encodes CDR1 SGHKS and CDR2 YYEKEE (reference sequence). V lost 1 base to trimming and J lost 4 bases; unmatched junction nucleotides: 8. The CDR3 covers 16 residues. Written as DNA, the CDR3 is TGTGCCAGCAGCTTGTTAGCACAGGGGTTAAATCAGCCCCAGCATTTT. Residues: CASSLLAQGLNQPQHF.

J is TRBJ2-1 and V is TRBV5-4, with TRBD1 matching 10 bases. The CDR3 has 15 amino acids. Germline V gives CDR1 SGHNT, CDR2 YYREEE (reference sequence). The V gene end was trimmed by 7 bases and the J gene end by 0 bases; junction bases not matched to a gene: 4. In DNA form, the CDR3 reads TGTGCCAGCGGCCGGGACAGGGGCTCCTACAATGAGCAGTTCTTC. Translated, it gives CASGRDRGSYNEQFF.

The chain carries TRBV28 and TRBJ1-2; 7 bases match TRBD1. V was clipped by 4 bases and J by 6 bases; unmatched bases: 11. Germline loops: CDR1 MDHEN, CDR2 SYDVKM. The CDR3 loop spans 15 amino acids. The chain's CDR3 is CASSSQGGDGNGYTF. CDR3 DNA: TGTGCCAGCAGTTCCCAGGGGGGGGACGGGAATGGCTACACCTTC.

This rearrangement joins TRBV5-1 to TRBJ1-2; TRBD1 might be the D (5 bases). V was clipped by 4 bases and J by 8 bases, with 27 bases between them. This CDR3 has 17 residues. Germline V gene lookup returns CDR1 SGHRS and CDR2 YFSETQ. The CDR3: CASSRTRTPALNSGYTF. The CDR3, as DNA: TGCGCCAGCAGCCGAACACGGACACCTGCGCTTAACTCAGGCTACACCTTC. The full variable domain, rest sourced from reference TRBV5-1 and TRBJ1-2, is KAGVTQTPRYLIKTRGQQVTLSCSPISGHRSVSWYQQTPGQGLQFLFEYFSETQRNKGNFPGRFSGRQFSNSRSEMNVSTLELGDSALYLCASSRTRTPALNSGYTFGSGTRLTVV.